The subject of this entry is one TCR beta chain. CDR1 is SGHTS, CDR2 YDEGEE, per germline. Trimming shortened V by 3 bases and J by 6 bases, and 15 bases separated the two germline ends. The CDR3 loop spans 14 amino acids. This record comes from a study of blood T cell repertoires in COVID-19. In the study overall: Both acute and convalescent COVID-19 samples were obtained from the United States, Italy and Spain.

Participants, roughly 18 to 89 years old, spanned 25 or so US areas. Participant reports of clinical history set cohort assignment. In the original workflow: Nucleated cell counts were estimated from reference gene primer amplification. The table came from immunoSEQ multiplex PCR; TCRdb's copy has only in-frame clones and leaves some out. V, J and clone size are those of that table, while D and trimming were read from the DNA. The repertoire holds about 320,000 clones, with about 85% as singletons. The sample comprised PBMCs or T cells enriched from blood (not recorded which). The chain employs TRBV5-8 and TRBJ1-2; D is unclear. The TCR was taken from a young woman who had been exposed to COVID-19. CDR3 in DNA: TGTGCCAGCAGCTCACGCTCGCGGTTAGATGGCTACACCTTC. Protein product: CASSSRSRLDGYTF.